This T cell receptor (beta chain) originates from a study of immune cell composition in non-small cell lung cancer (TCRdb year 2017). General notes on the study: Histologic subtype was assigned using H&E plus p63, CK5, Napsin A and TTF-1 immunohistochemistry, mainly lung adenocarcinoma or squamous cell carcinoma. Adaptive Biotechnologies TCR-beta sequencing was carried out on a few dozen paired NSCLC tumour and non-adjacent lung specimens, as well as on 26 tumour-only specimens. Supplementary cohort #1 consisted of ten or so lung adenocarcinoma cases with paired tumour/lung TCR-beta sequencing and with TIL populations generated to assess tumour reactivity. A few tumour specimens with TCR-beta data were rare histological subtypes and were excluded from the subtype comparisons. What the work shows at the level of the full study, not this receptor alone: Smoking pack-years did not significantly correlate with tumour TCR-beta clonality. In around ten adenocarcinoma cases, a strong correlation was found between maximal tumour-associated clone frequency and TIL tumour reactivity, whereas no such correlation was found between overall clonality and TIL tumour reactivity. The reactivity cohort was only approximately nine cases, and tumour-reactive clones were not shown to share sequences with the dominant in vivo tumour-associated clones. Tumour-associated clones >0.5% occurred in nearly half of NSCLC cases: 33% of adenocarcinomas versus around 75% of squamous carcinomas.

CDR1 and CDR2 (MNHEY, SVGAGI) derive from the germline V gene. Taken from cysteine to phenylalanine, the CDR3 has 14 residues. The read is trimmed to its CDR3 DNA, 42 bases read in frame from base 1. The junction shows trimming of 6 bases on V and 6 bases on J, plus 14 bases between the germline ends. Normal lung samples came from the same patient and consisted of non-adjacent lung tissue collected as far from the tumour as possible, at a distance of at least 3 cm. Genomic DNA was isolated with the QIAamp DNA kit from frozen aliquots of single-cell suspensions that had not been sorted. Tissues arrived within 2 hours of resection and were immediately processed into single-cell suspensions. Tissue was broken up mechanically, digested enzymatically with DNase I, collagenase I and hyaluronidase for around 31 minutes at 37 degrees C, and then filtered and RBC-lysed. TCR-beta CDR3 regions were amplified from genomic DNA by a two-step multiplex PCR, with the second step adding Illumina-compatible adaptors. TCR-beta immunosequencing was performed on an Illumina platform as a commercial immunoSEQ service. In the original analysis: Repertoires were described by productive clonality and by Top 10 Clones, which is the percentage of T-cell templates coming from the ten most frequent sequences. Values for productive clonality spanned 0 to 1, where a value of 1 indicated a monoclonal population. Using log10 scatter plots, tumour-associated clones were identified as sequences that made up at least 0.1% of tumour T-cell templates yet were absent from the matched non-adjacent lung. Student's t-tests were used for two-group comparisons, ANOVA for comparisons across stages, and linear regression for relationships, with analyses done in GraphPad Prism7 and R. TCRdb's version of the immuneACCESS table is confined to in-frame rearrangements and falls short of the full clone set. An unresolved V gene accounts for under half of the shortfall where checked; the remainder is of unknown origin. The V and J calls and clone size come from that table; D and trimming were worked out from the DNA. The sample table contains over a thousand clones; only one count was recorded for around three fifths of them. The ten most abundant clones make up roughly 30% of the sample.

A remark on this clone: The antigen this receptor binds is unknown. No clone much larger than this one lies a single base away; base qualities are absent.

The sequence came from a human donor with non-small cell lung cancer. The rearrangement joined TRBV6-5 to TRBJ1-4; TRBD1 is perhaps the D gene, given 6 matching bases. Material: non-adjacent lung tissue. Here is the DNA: TGTGCCAGCAGAGGCCAGGGGTGGGATGAAAAACTGTTTTTT. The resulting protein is CASRGQGWDEKLFF.